These T cell receptor beta chains were read from a single sample in a study of early T cells in non-severe SARS-CoV-2 infection. MiXCR, run by TCRdb on the 5' RACE reads, gives a single entry per CDR3 protein. Of about 110,000 distinct CDR3 sequences listed, roughly 12% are singletons. Material: whole blood, obtained at baseline. Receptors originate from an adult who was a healthcare worker with PCR-confirmed SARS-CoV-2 infection or an uninfected control (not recorded which). Both conserved end residues are part of each CDR3. The D gene is left open where the match is weak. Rows may omit the clone size; those that give it use once, few, many or a size class.

>-|TRBV7-8|TRBJ2-1|-
CASSQRATNEQFF
TGTGCCAGCAGCCAGCGGGCGACCAATGAGCAGTTCTTC
>-|TRBV29-1|TRBJ1-5|many
CSVRQNSNQPQHF
TGCAGCGTTCGACAGAATAGCAATCAGCCCCAGCATTTT
>-|TRBV28|TRBJ1-1|few
CASSLSQGTLNTEAFF
TGTGCCAGCAGTTTATCTCAGGGGACTTTAAACACTGAAGCTTTCTTT
>TRBD2|TRBV20-1|TRBJ2-5|few
CSARPSGSQETQYF
TGCAGTGCTAGGCCTAGCGGGAGCCAAGAGACCCAGTACTTC
>-|TRBV5-1|TRBJ1-4|many
CASSPGATVSLKLFF
TGCGCCAGCAGCCCTGGGGCGACAGTCAGTCTGAAACTGTTTTTT
>TRBD1|TRBV5-5|TRBJ1-2|few
CASSIRHSGTGAANYGYTF
TGTGCCAGCAGCATTCGACATTCCGGGACAGGGGCGGCTAACTATGGCTACACCTTC
>-|TRBV7-2|TRBJ2-7|few
CASSSVQGISGEQYF
TGTGCCAGCAGCTCGGTTCAGGGTATTAGCGGCGAGCAGTACTTC
>-|TRBV20-1|TRBJ1-6|-
CSARGPSSYNSPLHF
TGCAGTGCTAGAGGACCGAGCTCCTATAATTCACCCCTCCACTTT
>TRBD1|TRBV5-1|TRBJ2-7|many
CASSSRQGSYEQYF
TGCGCCAGCAGCTCGAGACAGGGATCCTACGAGCAGTACTTC
>TRBD1|TRBV2|TRBJ2-6|many
CASRQGSSPGANVLTF
TGTGCCAGCAGACAGGGGTCGAGCCCTGGGGCCAACGTCCTGACTTTC
>-|TRBV6-1|TRBJ2-1|-
CASSGQRYNEQFF
TGTGCCAGCTCTGGACAGCGGTACAATGAGCAGTTCTTC
>TRBD1|TRBV7-9|TRBJ1-2|many
CASSLGQGPLGYTF
TGTGCCAGCAGCTTGGGACAGGGTCCCCTCGGCTACACCTTC
>-|TRBV19|TRBJ1-2|few
CASMDRLYGYTF
TGTGCCAGTATGGACAGACTCTATGGCTACACCTTC
>-|TRBV7-9|TRBJ2-2|many
CASSLGQPNTGELFF
TGTGCCAGCAGCTTAGGACAGCCGAACACCGGGGAGCTGTTTTTT
>TRBD2|TRBV20-1|TRBJ2-1|many
CSAREPIGTSNEQFF
TGCAGTGCTAGAGAACCAATAGGGACTAGCAATGAGCAGTTCTTC
>-|TRBV7-2|TRBJ2-2|many
CASSLVDTLNTGELFF
TGTGCCAGCAGCTTAGTTGACACCCTGAACACCGGGGAGCTGTTTTTT
>TRBD1|TRBV5-1|TRBJ2-2|many
CASSLQGTGRPGELFF
TGCGCCAGCAGCTTGCAAGGGACAGGGAGGCCCGGGGAGCTGTTTTTT
>-|TRBV3-1|TRBJ1-1|few
CASSQDPSTEAFF
TGTGCCAGCAGCCAAGACCCGAGCACTGAAGCTTTCTTT
>-|TRBV27|TRBJ1-1|many
CASSTPGGTRTEAFF
TGTGCCAGCAGTACCCCAGGAGGGACGAGGACTGAAGCTTTCTTT
>-|TRBV6-6|TRBJ2-5|-
CASSYSSGQETQYF
TGTGCCAGCAGTTACTCTAGCGGTCAAGAGACCCAGTACTTC
>TRBD2|TRBV3-1|TRBJ2-5|many
CASSRKTSARQETQYF
TGTGCCAGCAGCCGCAAAACTAGCGCCCGCCAAGAGACCCAGTACTTC
>TRBD1|TRBV7-9|TRBJ2-7|-
CASSDRDRVYEQYF
TGTGCCAGCAGCGACCGGGACAGGGTTTACGAGCAGTACTTC
>TRBD1|TRBV2|TRBJ1-5|many
CASSGTGENQPQHF
TGTGCCAGCAGTGGTACAGGGGAAAATCAGCCCCAGCATTTT
>-|TRBV7-9|TRBJ1-5|many
CASSGRGNQPQHF
TGTGCCAGCAGCGGACGGGGCAATCAGCCCCAGCATTTT
>-|TRBV7-9|TRBJ2-7|few
CASSSSVGEQYF
TGTGCCAGCAGCTCGTCCGTAGGCGAGCAGTACTTC
>TRBD2|TRBV6-6|TRBJ2-3|few
CASRPPGLAGGSTDTQYF
TGTGCCAGCAGGCCGCCGGGACTAGCGGGGGGGAGCACAGATACGCAGTATTTT
>TRBD1|TRBV5-1|TRBJ1-1|-
CASSLQPGQGSTEAFF
TGCGCCAGCAGCTTGCAACCGGGACAGGGGAGCACTGAAGCTTTCTTT
>-|TRBV2|TRBJ2-2|-
CASSVGRDTGELFF
TGTGCCAGCAGTGTTGGGCGAGACACCGGGGAGCTGTTTTTT
>-|TRBV15|TRBJ2-7|-
CATSTLEAYEQYF
TGTGCCACCAGCACCCTAGAGGCCTACGAGCAGTACTTC
>TRBD2|TRBV2|TRBJ2-3|-
CASTTAGGTDTQYF
TGTGCCAGCACGACAGCGGGAGGCACAGATACGCAGTATTTT
>TRBD2|TRBV7-9|TRBJ2-5|many
CASSHWTSGMETQYF
TGTGCCAGCAGCCATTGGACTAGCGGGATGGAGACCCAGTACTTC
>-|TRBV14|TRBJ2-1|-
CASSQDPSSYNEQFF
TGTGCCAGCAGCCAAGACCCGTCCTCCTACAATGAGCAGTTCTTC
>TRBD1|TRBV4-1|TRBJ1-1|-
CASSQHGGQGTEAFF
TGCGCCAGCAGCCAACACGGAGGACAGGGCACCGAAGCTTTCTTT
>-|TRBV20-1|TRBJ1-3|few
CSAREVAGNTIYF
TGCAGTGCTAGAGAGGTGGCTGGAAACACCATATATTTT
>TRBD2|TRBV9|TRBJ2-3|-
CASSVVTSGSDSDTQYF
TGTGCCAGCAGCGTAGTCACTAGCGGGAGTGATTCAGATACGCAGTATTTT
>-|TRBV25-1|TRBJ2-5|few
CASSERDGLKETQYF
TGTGCCAGCAGTGAAAGGGACGGGCTAAAAGAGACCCAGTACTTC
>TRBD1|TRBV5-1|TRBJ2-1|once
CASSLRGQDRNEQFF
TGCGCCAGCAGCTTGAGGGGACAGGATCGCAATGAGCAGTTCTTC
>-|TRBV12-3/TRBV12-4|TRBJ2-2|few
CASISQGTGELFF
TGTGCCAGCATCTCCCAGGGCACCGGGGAGCTGTTTTTT
>-|TRBV12-3/TRBV12-4|TRBJ2-3|-
CASSLLAASTDTQYF
TGTGCCAGCAGCTTATTGGCAGCTAGCACAGATACGCAGTATTTT
>TRBD1|TRBV12-3/TRBV12-4|TRBJ1-3|few
CASSSKGTGAGNTIYF
TGTGCCAGCAGTTCCAAAGGGACAGGGGCTGGAAACACCATATATTTT
>TRBD2|TRBV10-3|TRBJ2-7|many
CAISDPLARGTFYEQYF
TGTGCCATCAGTGACCCCTTAGCGCGGGGGACCTTTTACGAGCAGTACTTC
>-|TRBV7-2|TRBJ2-5|-
CASNRRGIQETQYF
TGTGCCAGCAACCGGAGGGGCATCCAAGAGACCCAGTACTTC
>-|TRBV10-3|TRBJ1-2|-
CAISGQGTSGYTF
TGTGCCATCAGTGGGCAGGGCACTAGTGGCTACACCTTC
>-|TRBV20-1|TRBJ1-5|-
CSARFGQPQHF
TGCAGTGCTAGGTTCGGACAGCCCCAGCATTTT
>-|TRBV28|TRBJ1-2|many
CASGIPGAHYGYTF
TGTGCCAGCGGTATCCCGGGGGCGCACTATGGCTACACCTTC
>-|TRBV3-2|TRBJ2-2|-
CASSLRPNAPGELFF
TGTGCCAGCAGCCTCCGACCTAACGCCCCCGGGGAGCTGTTTTTT
>-|TRBV29-1|TRBJ2-5|few
CSVEHRQETQYF
TGCAGCGTTGAACACAGGCAAGAGACCCAGTACTTC
>-|TRBV20-1|TRBJ1-5|few
CSARGNRVSNQPQHF
TGCAGTGCCCGTGGGAACAGGGTTAGCAATCAGCCCCAGCATTTT
>TRBD1|TRBV12-3/TRBV12-4|TRBJ2-2|few
CASSPQTGTVGELFF
TGTGCCAGCAGTCCGCAGACAGGGACGGTCGGGGAGCTGTTTTTT
>TRBD1|TRBV2|TRBJ1-6|-
CASSPGQGASPLHF
TGTGCCAGCTCGCCGGGACAGGGTGCTTCACCCCTCCACTTT
>TRBD2|TRBV20-1|TRBJ2-1|many
CSASGGAVNEQFF
TGCAGTGCTAGCGGGGGGGCGGTGAATGAGCAGTTCTTC
>-|TRBV30|TRBJ2-1|-
CAWNTRGGGAYNEQFF
TGTGCCTGGAACACTCGTGGGGGGGGCGCCTACAATGAGCAGTTCTTC
>-|TRBV10-3|TRBJ1-4|-
CAISAPDSGNEKLFF
TGTGCCATCAGTGCCCCGGACAGCGGGAATGAAAAACTGTTTTTT